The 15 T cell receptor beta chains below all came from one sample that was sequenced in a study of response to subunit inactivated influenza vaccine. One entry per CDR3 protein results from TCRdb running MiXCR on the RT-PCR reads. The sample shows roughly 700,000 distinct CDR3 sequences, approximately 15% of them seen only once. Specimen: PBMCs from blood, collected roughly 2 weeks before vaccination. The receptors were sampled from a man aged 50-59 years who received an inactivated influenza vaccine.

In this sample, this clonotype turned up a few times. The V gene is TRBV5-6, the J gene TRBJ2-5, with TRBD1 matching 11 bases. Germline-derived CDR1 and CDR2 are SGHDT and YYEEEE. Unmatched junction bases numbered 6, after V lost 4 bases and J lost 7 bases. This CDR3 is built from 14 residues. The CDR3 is CASSQSGTGGTQYF. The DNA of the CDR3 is TGTGCCAGCAGCCAATCTGGGACAGGGGGGACCCAGTACTTC.

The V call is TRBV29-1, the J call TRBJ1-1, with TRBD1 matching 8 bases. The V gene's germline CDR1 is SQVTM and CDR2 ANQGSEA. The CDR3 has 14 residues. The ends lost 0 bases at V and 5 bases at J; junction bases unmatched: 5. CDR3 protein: CSVEERTGRTEAFF. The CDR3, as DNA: TGCAGCGTTGAAGAGAGGACAGGGCGTACTGAAGCTTTCTTT.

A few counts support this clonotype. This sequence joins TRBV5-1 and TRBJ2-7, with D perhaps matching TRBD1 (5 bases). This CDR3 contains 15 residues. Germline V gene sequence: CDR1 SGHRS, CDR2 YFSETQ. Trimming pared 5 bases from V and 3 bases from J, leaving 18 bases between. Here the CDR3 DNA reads TGCGCCAGCAGTAATACAGGTGAAACAATCTACGAGCAGTACTTC. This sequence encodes CASSNTGETIYEQYF.

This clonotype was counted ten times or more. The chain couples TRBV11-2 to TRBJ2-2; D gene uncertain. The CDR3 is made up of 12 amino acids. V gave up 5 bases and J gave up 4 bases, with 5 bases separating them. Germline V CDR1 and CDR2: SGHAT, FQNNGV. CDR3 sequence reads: CASSPPTGELFF. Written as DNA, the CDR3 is TGTGCCAGCAGCCCCCCCACCGGGGAGCTGTTTTTT.

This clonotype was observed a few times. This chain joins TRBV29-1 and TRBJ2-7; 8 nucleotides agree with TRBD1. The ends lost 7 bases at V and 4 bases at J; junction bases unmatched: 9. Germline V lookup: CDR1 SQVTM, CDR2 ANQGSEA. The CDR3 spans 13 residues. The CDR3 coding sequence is TGCAGCGCCTTCTCCGGACAGGGATACGAGCAGTACTTC. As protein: CSAFSGQGYEQYF.

This CDR3 reads CASSLYTGGTEAFF. The CDR3 DNA follows: TGTGCCAGCAGCCTCTACACTGGGGGCACTGAAGCTTTCTTT. This rearrangement joins TRBV7-9 to TRBJ1-1; D might be TRBD1 (5 bases). V lost 5 bases to trimming and J lost 4 bases, with 14 bases between them. The CDR3 sequence is 14 residues long. In germline, CDR1 is SEHNR, CDR2 FQNEAQ (reference sequence).

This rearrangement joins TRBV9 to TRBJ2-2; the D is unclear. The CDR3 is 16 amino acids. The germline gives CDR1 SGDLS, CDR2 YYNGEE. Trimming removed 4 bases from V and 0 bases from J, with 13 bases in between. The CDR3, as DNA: TGTGCCAGCAGCTTCCACGCTCGCCCGAACACCGGGGAGCTGTTTTTT. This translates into CASSFHARPNTGELFF.

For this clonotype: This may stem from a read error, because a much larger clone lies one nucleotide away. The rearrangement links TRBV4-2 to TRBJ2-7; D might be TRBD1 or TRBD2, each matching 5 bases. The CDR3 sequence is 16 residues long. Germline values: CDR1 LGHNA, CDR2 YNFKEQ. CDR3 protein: CARSQEVGTVLYEQYF. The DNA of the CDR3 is TGTGCCAGAAGCCAAGAGGTCGGGACGGTTCTGTACGAGCAGTACTTC.

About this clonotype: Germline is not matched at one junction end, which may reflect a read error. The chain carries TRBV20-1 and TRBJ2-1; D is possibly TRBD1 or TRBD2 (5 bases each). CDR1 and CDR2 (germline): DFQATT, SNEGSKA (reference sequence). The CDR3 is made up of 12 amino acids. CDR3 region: CSAGEGYNEQFF. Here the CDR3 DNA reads TGCAGTGCTGGAGAGGGGTACAATGAGCAGTTCTTC.

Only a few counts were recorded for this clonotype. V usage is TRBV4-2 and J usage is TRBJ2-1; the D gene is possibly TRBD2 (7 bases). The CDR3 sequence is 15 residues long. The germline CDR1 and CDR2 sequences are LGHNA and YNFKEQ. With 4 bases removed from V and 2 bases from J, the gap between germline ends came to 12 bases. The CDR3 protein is CASSPNGGPYNEQFF. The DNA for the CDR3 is TGTGCCAGCAGCCCGAACGGGGGGCCCTACAATGAGCAGTTCTTC.

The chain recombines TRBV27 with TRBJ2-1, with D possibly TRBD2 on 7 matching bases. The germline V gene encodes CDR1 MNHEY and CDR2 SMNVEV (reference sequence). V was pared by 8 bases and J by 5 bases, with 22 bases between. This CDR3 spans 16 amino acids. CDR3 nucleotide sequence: TGTGCCAGCCTTAGGGGGGGAACTAGCATCCACAATGAGCAGTTCTTC. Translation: CASLRGGTSIHNEQFF.

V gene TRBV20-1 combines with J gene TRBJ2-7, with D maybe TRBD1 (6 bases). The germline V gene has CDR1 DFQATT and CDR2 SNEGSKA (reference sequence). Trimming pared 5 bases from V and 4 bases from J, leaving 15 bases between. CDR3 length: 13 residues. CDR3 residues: CSADPQGTYEQYF. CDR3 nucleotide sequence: TGCAGTGCTGACCCACAGGGAACTTACGAGCAGTACTTC.

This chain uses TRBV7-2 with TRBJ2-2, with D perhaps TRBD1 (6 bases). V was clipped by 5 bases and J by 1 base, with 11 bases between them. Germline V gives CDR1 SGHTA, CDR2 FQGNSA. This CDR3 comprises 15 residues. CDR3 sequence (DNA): TGTGCCAGCAGCAAAGGGGGTCTGAACACCGGGGAGCTGTTTTTT. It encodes CASSKGGLNTGELFF.

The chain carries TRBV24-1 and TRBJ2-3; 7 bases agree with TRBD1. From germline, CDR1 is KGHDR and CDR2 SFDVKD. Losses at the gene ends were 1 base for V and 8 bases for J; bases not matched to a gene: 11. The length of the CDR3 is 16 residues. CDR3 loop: CATSDLQGSGAPTQYF. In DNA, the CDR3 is TGTGCCACCAGTGATTTACAGGGGAGTGGAGCGCCTACGCAGTATTTT.

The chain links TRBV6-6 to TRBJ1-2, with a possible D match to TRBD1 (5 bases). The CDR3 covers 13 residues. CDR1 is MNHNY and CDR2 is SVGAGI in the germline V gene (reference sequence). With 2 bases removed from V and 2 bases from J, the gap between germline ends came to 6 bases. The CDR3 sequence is CASSYGGNYGYTF. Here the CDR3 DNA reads TGTGCCAGCAGTTACGGGGGGAACTATGGCTACACCTTC.